Listed below are T cell receptor beta chains from one sample, sequenced in a study of CD8 T cells in Susac syndrome. One entry per CDR3 protein, called by TCRdb with MiXCR from the immunoSEQ multiplex PCR reads. The sample holds approximately 100,000 distinct CDR3 sequences, roughly 95% seen once. What was sequenced was CD4+ T cells from PBMCs. The origin of the receptors is a human donor in good health. The CDR3 runs from the conserved cysteine through the conserved F or W. Each record gives: V gene, J gene, clone size, D gene, CDR3 protein, CDR3 DNA. D genes are given only for firm matches. Rows give clone size only sometimes, using once, few, many, or a class for an expanded clone.

>TRBV4-3|TRBJ2-7|.|TRBD1
CASSQETPGQGAYEQYF
TGCGCCAGCAGCCAAGAAACCCCGGGACAGGGTGCCTACGAGCAGTACTTC
>TRBV28|TRBJ1-1|.|TRBD1
CASSPPSTGTTEAFF
TGTGCCAGCAGTCCTCCTTCGACAGGGACCACTGAAGCTTTCTTT
>TRBV18|TRBJ1-2|once|TRBD1
CASSPNRDRVYTF
TGTGCCAGCTCACCAAATCGGGACAGAGTCTACACCTTC
>TRBV5-1|TRBJ2-7|once|TRBD2
CASSFTRGATYEQYF
TGCGCCAGCAGCTTTACGCGGGGGGCAACCTACGAGCAGTACTTC
>TRBV18|TRBJ2-2|.|.
CASSRGKGGTGELFF
TGTGCCAGCTCCCGTGGAAAGGGCGGTACCGGGGAGCTGTTTTTT
>TRBV12-3/TRBV12-4|TRBJ1-1|once|TRBD1
CASSPGQGAVNTEAFF
TGTGCCAGCAGTCCCGGACAGGGGGCTGTGAACACTGAAGCTTTCTTT
>TRBV3-1|TRBJ2-7|once|TRBD1
CASSPRTGKTPEQYF
TGTGCCAGCAGCCCCCGGACAGGGAAGACTCCCGAGCAGTACTTC
>TRBV20-1|TRBJ2-2|once|.
CSALARNTGELFF
TGCAGTGCTCTAGCGAGGAACACCGGGGAGCTGTTTTTT
>TRBV7-6|TRBJ2-7|.|.
CASSLEAGNHEQYF
TGTGCCAGCAGCTTAGAGGCGGGCAACCACGAGCAGTACTTC
>TRBV10-3|TRBJ2-5|.|.
CAIRDNQETQYF
TGTGCCATCCGGGACAACCAAGAGACCCAGTACTTC
>TRBV21-1|TRBJ2-7|.|.
CASSLLKQYF
TGTGCCAGCAGCCTCCTGAAGCAGTACTTC
>TRBV5-1|TRBJ2-7|.|.
CASSPRDSYEQYF
TGCGCCAGCAGCCCGCGGGACTCCTACGAGCAGTACTTC
>TRBV6-5|TRBJ2-2|.|.
CASSYSLRGASTGELFF
TGTGCCAGCAGTTACTCTCTCCGGGGGGCGAGTACCGGGGAGCTGTTTTTT
>TRBV18|TRBJ2-5|few|.
CASSPGGGVETQYF
TGTGCCAGCTCACCCGGAGGAGGGGTAGAGACCCAGTACTTC
>TRBV6-4|TRBJ1-2|.|.
CASPLTGRGYGYTF
TGTGCCAGCCCTTTGACGGGGAGGGGCTATGGCTACACCTTC
>TRBV6-1|TRBJ2-7|few|.
CASTDSAPYEQYF
TGTGCCAGCACGGACAGCGCTCCATACGAGCAGTACTTC
>TRBV19|TRBJ1-2|.|.
CASSWTALYGYTF
TGTGCCAGTAGTTGGACAGCTCTTTATGGCTACACCTTC
>TRBV30|TRBJ1-5|.|.
CAWSVAGFNQPQHF
TGTGCCTGGAGTGTAGCCGGGTTCAATCAGCCCCAGCATTTT
>TRBV18|TRBJ1-5|.|.
CASSPGGAEKPQHF
TGTGCCAGCTCACCAGGGGGGGCCGAAAAGCCCCAGCATTTT
>TRBV12-3/TRBV12-4|TRBJ2-3|.|TRBD2
CASRASGSTDTQYF
TGTGCCAGCAGAGCTAGCGGGAGCACAGATACGCAGTATTTT
>TRBV18|TRBJ2-1|once|TRBD1
CASSREMGQYNEQFF
TGTGCCAGCTCACGAGAGATGGGACAGTACAATGAGCAGTTCTTC
>TRBV28|TRBJ2-6|.|.
CASSVRDILGPGANVLTF
TGTGCCAGCAGTGTCCGGGACATCCTCGGACCTGGGGCCAACGTCCTGACTTTC
>TRBV30|TRBJ2-5|.|.
CAWSVLRGGETQYF
TGTGCCTGGAGTGTACTTAGGGGGGGCGAGACCCAGTACTTC
>TRBV5-1|TRBJ2-5|.|TRBD2
CASSLKTSGETQYF
TGCGCCAGCAGCTTAAAGACTAGCGGAGAGACCCAGTACTTC
>TRBV4-2|TRBJ1-5|once|TRBD1
CASSQPGQGRGQPQHF
TGTGCCAGCAGCCAACCCGGACAGGGCAGAGGGCAGCCCCAGCATTTT
>TRBV20-1|TRBJ2-3|once|.
CSARESLADTQYF
TGCAGTGCTAGGGAGTCTCTCGCAGATACGCAGTATTTT
>TRBV7-2|TRBJ2-7|once|TRBD2
CASSLGASGRASYEQYF
TGTGCCAGCAGCTTAGGGGCTAGCGGGAGGGCCTCCTACGAGCAGTACTTC
>TRBV20-1|TRBJ2-7|.|.
CSASQGSEQYF
TGCAGTGCTTCGCAGGGGTCCGAGCAGTACTTC
>TRBV29-1|TRBJ1-1|.|.
CSVDSGPNTEAFF
TGCAGCGTTGATTCGGGGCCGAACACTGAAGCTTTCTTT
>TRBV2|TRBJ2-5|.|TRBD1
CASSGWDSRQETQYF
TGTGCCAGCAGCGGCTGGGACAGCCGCCAAGAGACCCAGTACTTC
>TRBV7-9|TRBJ1-5|.|TRBD1
CASSLEDRDGNQPQHF
TGTGCCAGCAGCCTCGAGGACAGGGATGGCAATCAGCCCCAGCATTTT
>TRBV20-1|TRBJ2-1|.|.
CSARDYSSANNEQFF
TGCAGTGCTAGAGATTATTCTAGCGCTAACAATGAGCAGTTCTTC
>TRBV3-1|TRBJ2-1|.|TRBD2
CASSKLAANEQFF
TGTGCCAGCAGCAAACTAGCGGCCAATGAGCAGTTCTTC
>TRBV6-1|TRBJ2-1|.|.
CAITLPGQRGNEQFF
TGTGCCATAACCTTACCGGGACAACGGGGCAATGAGCAGTTCTTC
>TRBV6-5|TRBJ1-2|.|.
CASTNPGRPGYGYTF
TGTGCCAGCACCAACCCGGGCAGGCCTGGCTATGGCTACACCTTC
>TRBV5-1|TRBJ2-7|.|.
CASSLAGTSLYEQYF
TGCGCCAGCAGCTTGGCGGGGACTTCACTCTACGAGCAGTACTTC
>TRBV6-2/TRBV6-3|TRBJ2-6|.|.
CASMRAGANVLTF
TGTGCCAGCATGCGGGCTGGGGCCAACGTCCTGACTTTC
>TRBV20-1|TRBJ2-4|.|.
CSARDSRLQGIQYF
TGCAGTGCTAGAGATTCACGGCTGCAGGGCATTCAGTACTTC
>TRBV7-3|TRBJ2-1|.|TRBD2
CASSLTGLAGGRNEQFF
TGTGCCAGCAGCTTAACGGGGTTAGCGGGGGGAAGGAATGAGCAGTTCTTC
>TRBV6-6|TRBJ2-2|.|TRBD1
CASSPTTGANTGELFF
TGTGCCAGCAGCCCGACCACAGGGGCGAACACCGGGGAGCTGTTTTTT
>TRBV11-2|TRBJ2-1|once|.
CASSRQNEQFF
TGTGCCAGCAGCCGACAAAATGAGCAGTTCTTC
>TRBV29-1|TRBJ2-7|.|TRBD1
CSVHLGQGYGEQYF
TGCAGCGTCCATTTAGGACAGGGATACGGCGAGCAGTACTTC
>TRBV23-1|TRBJ2-3|.|TRBD1
CASSPRQGRSTDTQYF
TGCGCCAGCAGTCCCCGACAGGGGAGAAGCACAGATACGCAGTATTTT
>TRBV30|TRBJ1-5|.|.
CAWGIQGNQPQHF
TGTGCCTGGGGTATACAGGGAAATCAGCCCCAGCATTTT
>TRBV12-3/TRBV12-4|TRBJ2-2|.|.
CASSSDGGELFF
TGTGCCAGCAGCTCCGACGGCGGGGAGCTGTTTTTT
>TRBV20-1|TRBJ1-6|.|TRBD1
CSARGTGLNSPLHF
TGCAGTGCTAGAGGGACAGGCCTTAATTCACCCCTCCACTTT
>TRBV24-1|TRBJ2-2|.|TRBD1
CATAGTGAYGELFF
TGTGCCACCGCCGGGACAGGGGCTTACGGGGAGCTGTTTTTT
>TRBV29-1|TRBJ2-2|.|TRBD1
CSTGTGAGELFF
TGCAGCACCGGGACAGGGGCCGGGGAGCTGTTTTTT
>TRBV25-1|TRBJ2-3|.|TRBD2
CASRIAGGTDTQYF
TGTGCCAGCAGAATAGCGGGAGGCACAGATACGCAGTATTTT
>TRBV18|TRBJ1-5|.|.
CASSPPGVMGLNQPQHF
TGTGCCAGCTCACCACCGGGGGTAATGGGGCTCAATCAGCCCCAGCATTTT
>TRBV28|TRBJ1-2|.|.
CASTNRVGYTF
TGTGCCAGCACCAACAGGGTTGGCTACACCTTC
>TRBV4-2|TRBJ1-5|.|.
CASSQGAGDQPQHF
TGTGCCAGCAGCCAAGGGGCAGGGGATCAGCCCCAGCATTTT
>TRBV5-6|TRBJ2-2|.|.
CASSPLAANTGELFF
TGTGCCAGCAGCCCTCTAGCCGCGAACACCGGGGAGCTGTTTTTT
>TRBV7-9|TRBJ1-2|.|.
CASSLGLNYGYTF
TGTGCCAGCAGCTTAGGACTCAACTATGGCTACACCTTC
>TRBV20-1|TRBJ2-1|.|.
CSAREFILTEQFF
TGCAGTGCTAGAGAGTTCATTCTCACTGAGCAGTTCTTC
>TRBV7-2|TRBJ2-7|.|TRBD2
CASSLGGTSGVAYEQYF
TGTGCCAGCAGCTTAGGGGGGACTAGCGGGGTTGCCTACGAGCAGTACTTC
>TRBV29-1|TRBJ1-2|.|TRBD1
CSVSPRTGRDGYTF
TGCAGCGTATCCCCCCGGACAGGGCGAGATGGCTACACCTTC
>TRBV5-1|TRBJ1-1|.|.
CASSERQAAQAFF
TGCGCCAGCAGCGAGAGACAGGCGGCCCAGGCTTTCTTT
>TRBV30|TRBJ1-1|.|.
CAWSEFRGAVTEAFF
TGTGCCTGGAGTGAGTTCCGGGGGGCGGTCACTGAAGCTTTCTTT